The 27 T cell receptor beta chains reported below all come from one sample, sequenced in a study of monozygotic twins with inflammatory bowel disease (dated by TCRdb to between 2018 and 2021). The library was prepared using 5' RACE. These reads were obtained on an Illumina HiSeq 2500. TCRdb reanalyzed the reads, keeping one entry per CDR3 protein sequence and omitting DNA. Per the sample table, the count is more than 100,000 distinct CDR3 sequences. The ten largest clonotypes hold approximately 1.8% of the sample. Sequencing was done on a sample of blood. The receptors come from a human donor with ulcerative colitis or Crohn's disease, or a healthy co-twin of an affected twin (not recorded which).

The chain couples TRBV5-4 to TRBJ2-7; the TCRdb D gene call, TRBD2, has no DNA to confirm it. This CDR3 comprises 16 residues. Germline values: CDR1 SGHNT, CDR2 YYREEE (reference sequence). CDR3: CASSRDGLSISYEQYF.

The chain links TRBV18 to TRBJ1-1; TCRdb returns TRBD1, unconfirmable since there is no DNA. Germline CDR1 is KGHSH and CDR2 is LQKENI. The CDR3 loop spans 15 amino acids. The CDR3 spells CASSRRTVTNTEAFF.

The rearrangement uses TRBV7-2 and TRBJ1-2; there is no DNA to check the TCRdb D call of TRBD1. This CDR3 comprises 16 residues. Germline loops: CDR1 SGHTA, CDR2 FQGNSA. CDR3 protein: CASSLVGQGAVQGYTF.

The V gene is TRBV20-1, the J gene TRBJ2-2. The CDR3 runs 14 residues. Germline V gene lookup returns CDR1 DFQATT and CDR2 SNEGSKA (reference sequence). The CDR3 protein is CSAVDPLNTGELFF.

The V and J genes are TRBV6-1 and TRBJ2-3; TCRdb gives TRBD1 as the D gene, but with no DNA this cannot be confirmed. Germline CDR1 MNHNS, CDR2 SASEGT. This CDR3 has 15 amino acids. CDR3 sequence reads: CASSLTGRLADTQYF.

V gene TRBV9 combines with J gene TRBJ2-5; TCRdb reports TRBD1, a call that lacks DNA to check it against. The CDR3 totals 15 residues. Germline-derived CDR1 and CDR2 are SGDLS and YYNGEE. The CDR3 protein is CASSVAGTYRETQYF.

The rearrangement uses TRBV7-8 and TRBJ2-4. This CDR3 comprises 17 residues. Germline V gene sequence: CDR1 SGHVS, CDR2 FQNEAQ. The CDR3 region is CASSLWGGELAKNIQYF. The full variable domain, in which reference TRBV7-8 and TRBJ2-4 provide the parts outside the CDR3, is GAGVSQSPRYKVAKRGQDVALRCDPISGHVSLFWYQQALGQGPEFLTYFQNEAQLDKSGLPSDRFFAERPEGSVSTLKIQRTQQEDSAVYLCASSLWGGELAKNIQYFGAGTRLSVL.

The V gene is TRBV7-2, the J gene TRBJ2-5; the TCRdb call, TRBD1, lacks DNA for checking. The CDR3 consists of 17 residues. The V gene's germline CDR1 is SGHTA and CDR2 FQGNSA. CDR3: CASSLGFLLGGQETQYF.

This chain connects TRBV7-2 to TRBJ2-1; without DNA, the TCRdb call of TRBD1 cannot be checked. Germline loops: CDR1 SGHTA, CDR2 FQGNSA. This CDR3 is 17 amino acids long. The CDR3 protein is CASSPHGTGMGINEQFF.

This chain uses TRBV19 with TRBJ1-6. Germline loops: CDR1 LNHDA, CDR2 SQIVND (reference sequence). CDR3 length: 13 residues. The CDR3: CASSIIAESPLHF.

The V and J genes are TRBV11-3 and TRBJ2-3; TCRdb indicates TRBD1, and absent DNA this call remains unverified. The CDR3 consists of 14 residues. Germline V gene data show CDR1 as SGHNT and CDR2 as YENEEA. CDR3 protein: CASSPGTGTDTQYF.

This chain joins TRBV5-1 and TRBJ2-1; TCRdb's D gene call, TRBD1, goes unchecked for lack of DNA. The CDR3 is made up of 15 amino acids. Germline loops: CDR1 SGHRS, CDR2 YFSETQ. CDR3 residues: CASSLVGGSNNEQFF.

The chain joins TRBV11-2 to TRBJ1-2. The length of the CDR3 is 17 residues. CDR1 is SGHAT and CDR2 is FQNNGV in the germline V gene. CDR3 sequence: CASSLYLGSYSNYGYTF.

The genes are TRBV18 and TRBJ1-2; TCRdb designates TRBD1, a call that cannot be tested without DNA. The CDR3 loop spans 15 amino acids. Germline CDR1 is KGHSH and CDR2 is LQKENI. The CDR3 reads CASSHRDRGHYGYTF.

The rearrangement links TRBV29-1 to TRBJ2-2; TCRdb outputs TRBD1, but without DNA this stays unchecked. This CDR3 comprises 12 residues. Germline V gene sequence: CDR1 SQVTM, CDR2 ANQGSEA. Here the CDR3 reads CSALRGTGELFF.

The rearrangement uses TRBV6-2 or TRBV6-3 and TRBJ2-7; the D call from TCRdb, TRBD2, cannot be confirmed without DNA. This CDR3 spans 16 amino acids. CDR1 and CDR2 from the germline V gene are MNHEY and SVGEGT. The CDR3 here is CASRYQRGGRSHEQYF.

The chain carries TRBV7-3 and TRBJ2-1; absent DNA, TCRdb's TRBD2 call cannot be checked. Germline values: CDR1 SGHTA, CDR2 FQGTGA. The CDR3 is 15 residues long. The CDR3 spells CASTDRGLPNNEQFF.

The genes are TRBV25-1 and TRBJ2-5. Germline lookup yields CDR1 MGHDK and CDR2 SYGVNS. The length of the CDR3 is 11 residues. This chain's CDR3 is CASSEWETQYF.

The chain couples TRBV20-1 to TRBJ2-1; TCRdb's D gene call, TRBD2, goes unchecked for lack of DNA. Germline values: CDR1 DFQATT, CDR2 SNEGSKA (reference sequence). There are 16 residues in the CDR3. CDR3 region: CSARDPQGLHNNEQFF.

This sequence joins TRBV10-3 and TRBJ2-3; with no DNA, the TCRdb D assignment of TRBD1 cannot be verified. There are 15 residues in the CDR3. The germline CDR1 and CDR2 sequences are ENHRY and SYGVKD. CDR3 in amino acids: CAISFGKGGTDTQYF.

The gene calls are TRBV7-8 and TRBJ1-5; with no DNA, the TCRdb D assignment of TRBD1 cannot be verified. Germline CDR1 and CDR2: SGHVS and FQNEAQ. The CDR3 runs to 15 residues. This chain's CDR3 is CASSFQQGRNQPQHF.

The chain links TRBV5-1 to TRBJ2-3. This CDR3 has 14 residues. CDR1 and CDR2 (germline): SGHRS, YFSETQ. CDR3 sequence reads: CASSSEISTDTQYF. Looking up the rest from reference TRBV5-1 and TRBJ2-3 gives the full variable domain: KAGVTQTPRYLIKTRGQQVTLSCSPISGHRSVSWYQQTPGQGLQFLFEYFSETQRNKGNFPGRFSGRQFSNSRSEMNVSTLELGDSALYLCASSSEISTDTQYFGPGTRLTVL.

V usage is TRBV10-3 and J usage is TRBJ2-1; TCRdb's D call of TRBD2 is untestable without DNA. Germline lookup yields CDR1 ENHRY and CDR2 SYGVKD. The CDR3 is 13 amino acids. This chain's CDR3 is CAIKSSGLNEQFF.

The gene calls are TRBV5-1 and TRBJ2-1; TCRdb lists TRBD1, though no DNA is available to test this call. CDR1 is SGHRS and CDR2 is YFSETQ in the germline V gene. The CDR3 has 15 amino acids. CDR3 residues: CASSLVGGGGNEQFF.

The chain is built from TRBV7-9 and TRBJ2-2; checking the TCRdb D call of TRBD2 is not possible without DNA. Per the germline V gene, CDR1 is SEHNR and CDR2 is FQNEAQ (reference sequence). The length of the CDR3 is 16 residues. CDR3: CASSSGGTRNTGELFF.

The chain uses TRBV7-2 and TRBJ2-5; the TCRdb call, TRBD1, lacks DNA for checking. From germline, CDR1 is SGHTA and CDR2 FQGNSA. The CDR3 covers 14 residues. The CDR3 sequence: CASSSYGQQETQYF.

The gene calls are TRBV28 and TRBJ2-2; TCRdb lists TRBD1, though no DNA is available to test this call. Germline CDR1 is MDHEN and CDR2 is SYDVKM. The CDR3 sequence is 15 residues long. The CDR3 region is CASSFRQGVTGELFF.